The 2 T cell receptor beta chains below were found in one sample sequenced in a study of blood T cell repertoires in COVID-19. Method: immunoSEQ multiplex PCR; TCRdb's copy keeps in-frame clones and lacks some. The sample shows more than 150,000 clones, roughly nine tenths of them seen only once. Material for sequencing was peripheral blood. The source is an older man with active or convalescent COVID-19.

V and J are TRBV7-2 and TRBJ2-7; 7 bases are shared with TRBD1. Germline V gene data show CDR1 as SGHTA and CDR2 as FQGNSA. The CDR3 covers 14 residues. The ends lost 1 base at V and 4 bases at J; junction bases unmatched: 4. CDR3 sequence (DNA): TGTGCCAGCAGCTTAGGACAGGGAGAATACGAGCAGTACTTC. Residues: CASSLGQGEYEQYF.

The chain has TRBV5-1 and TRBJ2-7; 7 bases line up with TRBD1. Germline V gives CDR1 SGHRS, CDR2 YFSETQ. V dropped 3 bases and J dropped 2; count of bases not matched to a gene: 2. The CDR3 length is 13 residues. The CDR3 sequence: CASSYDRAYEQYF. CDR3 sequence (DNA): TGCGCCAGCAGCTACGACAGGGCCTACGAGCAGTACTTC. Full variable domain (outside the CDR3, taken from reference TRBV5-1 and TRBJ2-7): KAGVTQTPRYLIKTRGQQVTLSCSPISGHRSVSWYQQTPGQGLQFLFEYFSETQRNKGNFPGRFSGRQFSNSRSEMNVSTLELGDSALYLCASSYDRAYEQYFGPGTRLTVT.